A few counts support the clone carrying this TCR beta chain. Antigen specificity is unknown. Per germline, CDR1 SGHDT and CDR2 YYEEEE. V was cut by 2 bases and J by 8 bases, with 5 bases left in between. The CDR3 runs to 11 residues. Each CDR3 protein gets one entry after TCRdb re-called the 5' RACE reads with MiXCR. This sample has 150,000 to 200,000 distinct CDR3 sequences, with roughly 18% found just once. The sample belongs to a study of CD8 T cells in ankylosing spondylitis. General observations from the study: Disease-linked clones were reportedly significantly enriched in matched ankylosing spondylitis synovial fluid. Seemingly characteristic of ankylosing spondylitis blood was a TCR beta motif consisting of under ten highly homologous variants.

V gene TRBV5-6 combines with J gene TRBJ2-1; D not certain. Material: blood, either unsorted or a sorted T cell fraction (not recorded which). The source is a male donor between 5 and 35 years old with ankylosing spondylitis or in good health (not recorded which). The CDR3 coding sequence is TGTGCCAGCAGCTTTAGGGATGAGCAGTTCTTC. It codes for CASSFRDEQFF.